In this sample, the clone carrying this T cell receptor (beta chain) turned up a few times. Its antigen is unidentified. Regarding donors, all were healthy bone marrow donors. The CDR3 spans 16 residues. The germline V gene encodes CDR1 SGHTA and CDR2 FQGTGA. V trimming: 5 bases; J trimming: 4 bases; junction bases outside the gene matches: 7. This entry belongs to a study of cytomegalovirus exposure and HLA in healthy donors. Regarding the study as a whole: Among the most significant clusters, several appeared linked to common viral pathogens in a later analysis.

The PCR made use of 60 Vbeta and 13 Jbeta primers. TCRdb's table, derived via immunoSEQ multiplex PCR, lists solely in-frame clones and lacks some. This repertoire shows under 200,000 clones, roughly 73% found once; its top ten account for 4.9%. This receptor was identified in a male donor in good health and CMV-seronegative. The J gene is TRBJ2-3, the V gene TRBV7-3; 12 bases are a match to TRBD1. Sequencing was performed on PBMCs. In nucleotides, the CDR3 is TGTGCCAGCAGCCCCCAGGGACAGGGGGCGGCAGATACGCAGTATTTT. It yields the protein CASSPQGQGAADTQYF.